This T cell receptor (beta chain) was sequenced in a study of T cell repertoires in cytomegalovirus infection. Study findings and constraints: Cumulative frequency (of public TCR beta family members) identified carriers of CMV plus the relevant HLA.

The CDR3 loop spans 16 amino acids. V lost 5 bases, J lost 2 bases, and 4 bases stayed unmatched. Germline CDR1 SEHNR, CDR2 FQNEAQ (reference sequence). This clonotype showed up just a few times. Its antigen is as yet unknown. TCRdb reanalysed the reads using MiXCR and keeps one entry per CDR3 protein. The table has 600,000 to 800,000 distinct CDR3 sequences, about 24% seen once. Material: CD8+ T cells from PBMCs. The receptor comes from a human donor in good health (CMV status not recorded). Some clones in this sample may be carry-over from other donors' samples. The chain employs TRBV7-9 and TRBJ2-3, with 13 positions matching TRBD2. As DNA, the CDR3 is TGTGCCAGCAGCGTCGGACTAGCGGGGGCCACAGATACGCAGTATTTT. It encodes CASSVGLAGATDTQYF. The variable domain in full, with the rest retrieved from reference TRBV7-9 and TRBJ2-3, is DTGVSQNPRHKITKRGQNVTFRCDPISEHNRLYWYRQTLGQGPEFLTYFQNEAQLEKSRLLSDRFSAERPKGSFSTLEIQRTEQGDSAMYLCASSVGLAGATDTQYFGPGTRLTVL.